Following are 20 T cell receptor beta chains from one sample sequenced in a study of CD8+ T cells in alopecia areata. This sample's treatment: oral pan-JAK inhibitor, 5-10 mg twice daily. Following extraction, RNA underwent reverse transcription to cDNA, which served as the sequencing template. Data came from immunoSEQ multiplex PCR; TCRdb stores just in-frame clones and leaves some out. The sample carries 150,000 to 250,000 clones, roughly 60% recorded once. Sequencing used CD4+ T cells sorted from blood, obtained at week 24, from a patient treated with tofacitinib. The source of these receptors is a human donor with alopecia areata.

This CDR3 reads CASSQETTPDTQYF. DNA for the CDR3: TGCGCCAGCAGCCAAGAAACCACCCCCGATACGCAGTATTTT. The chain employs TRBV4-3 and TRBJ2-3; D remains unclear. The V and J ends lost 0 bases and 6 bases respectively, with 10 bases between them. The germline V gene encodes CDR1 LGHNA and CDR2 YSLEER. The CDR3 spans 14 residues.

This clone occurred a few times. CDR3 sequence (DNA): TGTGCCAGCAGCTTTTCTAGCACAGATACGCAGTATTTT. Translated: CASSFSSTDTQYF. This chain joins TRBV9 and TRBJ2-3; D is uncertain. Trimming pared 4 bases from V and 0 bases from J, leaving 6 bases between. Per germline, CDR1 SGDLS and CDR2 YYNGEE. This CDR3 contains 13 residues.

This rearrangement joins TRBV29-1 to TRBJ1-4; D uncertain. Germline V CDR1 and CDR2: SQVTM, ANQGSEA. V lost 4 bases to trimming and J lost 4 bases, with 16 bases between them. The CDR3 totals 15 residues. CDR3 sequence reads: CSVALSFAYNEKLFF. Here the CDR3 DNA reads TGCAGCGTTGCGCTCTCTTTCGCATATAATGAAAAACTGTTTTTT.

Remarks on this clone: At one end the junction does not follow the germline gene, possibly because of a read error. This sample includes further DNA sequences coding for the same CDR3. V is TRBV27 and J is TRBJ1-5, with D maybe TRBD1 (6 bases). CDR3 length equals 13 residues. Germline CDR1 and CDR2: MNHEY and SMNVEV (reference sequence). The CDR3 loop is CASSLDSDQPQHF. As DNA, the CDR3 is TGTGCCAGCAGTTTGGACAGCGATCAGCCTCAGCATTTT.

V and J are TRBV9 and TRBJ1-2; TRBD1 might be the D (6 bases). V lost 3 bases to trimming and J lost 2 bases, with 11 bases between them. This CDR3 spans 14 amino acids. Germline V gene lookup returns CDR1 SGDLS and CDR2 YYNGEE. The CDR3 sequence is CASSAPTGNYGYTF. The CDR3 region has the DNA TGTGCCAGCAGCGCCCCAACAGGGAACTATGGCTACACCTTC. Combining the CDR3 with reference TRBV9 and TRBJ1-2 gives the whole variable domain DSGVTQTPKHLITATGQRVTLRCSPRSGDLSVYWYQQSLDQGLQFLIQYYNGEERAKGNILERFSAQQFPDLHSELNLSSLELGDSALYFCASSAPTGNYGYTFGSGTRLTVV.

CDR3 in amino acids: CASSPTGGHEQFF. In DNA form, the CDR3 reads TGTGCCAGCTCACCAACAGGGGGGCATGAGCAGTTCTTC. V is TRBV18 and J is TRBJ2-1; 8 bases fit TRBD1. Germline values: CDR1 KGHSH, CDR2 LQKENI. The CDR3 covers 13 residues. The V segment lost 2 bases and the J segment 8 bases; nucleotides outside the gene matches: 2.

CDR3 sequence: CASSERTGGNIQYF. CDR3 in DNA: TGTGCCAGCTCGGAGAGGACAGGCGGAAACATTCAGTACTTC. V and J are TRBV18 and TRBJ2-4; 7 positions agree with TRBD1. There are 14 residues in the CDR3. Germline loops: CDR1 KGHSH, CDR2 LQKENI. Trimming took 6 bases from V and 6 from J; bases not matched to a gene: 8.

The genes are TRBV5-1 and TRBJ1-4; tentative D call: TRBD1 (5 bases). Germline CDR1 is SGHRS and CDR2 is YFSETQ. Trimming pared 4 bases from V and 4 bases from J, leaving 14 bases between. This CDR3 contains 15 residues. CDR3: CASSHRDGLNEKLFF. CDR3 nucleotides: TGCGCCAGCAGCCACCGGGACGGGCTTAATGAAAAACTGTTTTTT.

The rearrangement uses TRBV19 and TRBJ2-5; D assignment may be TRBD1 or TRBD2 (5 bases each). Between the trimmed V and J ends, which lost 6 bases and 6 bases, there was a span of 17 bases. Germline lookup yields CDR1 LNHDA and CDR2 SQIVND (reference sequence). CDR3 size: 14 residues. Here the CDR3 reads CASSTGTGLKTQYF. In DNA, the CDR3 is TGTGCCAGTAGCACCGGGACGGGGCTGAAGACCCAGTACTTC.

This clone was found a few times. The chain recombines TRBV29-1 with TRBJ2-3; TRBD1 agrees at 7 bases. CDR1 SQVTM and CDR2 ANQGSEA come from the germline V gene. This CDR3 has 13 amino acids. V lost 5 bases, J lost 4 bases, and 6 bases stayed unmatched. Written as DNA, the CDR3 is TGCAGCGTTCAAAGGGGGCGGGCAGATACGCAGTATTTT. Protein product: CSVQRGRADTQYF.

J is TRBJ1-1 and V is TRBV29-1; TRBD1 matches 7 bases. Trimming cost V 0 bases and J 1 base; bases outside gene matches: 8. Germline V gene sequence: CDR1 SQVTM, CDR2 ANQGSEA. The CDR3 sequence is 16 residues long. The CDR3 sequence: CSVEDRGRYPNTEAFF. The CDR3 DNA reads as TGCAGCGTTGAAGACAGGGGGAGGTATCCGAACACTGAAGCTTTCTTT.

This clone appeared a few times. DNA for the CDR3: TGCGCCAGCAGCTTGGTTGCAGGGACTCTCGAGCAGTACTTC. Its protein is CASSLVAGTLEQYF. The chain combines TRBV5-1 with TRBJ2-7; D may be TRBD2 (6 bases). The CDR3 extends over 14 amino acids. The V gene lost 0 bases and the J gene lost 6 bases, with 13 bases spanning the gap. The V gene's germline CDR1 is SGHRS and CDR2 YFSETQ.

The rearrangement links TRBV7-8 to TRBJ2-5; TRBD2 matches at 8 bases. Trimming removed 5 bases from V and 5 bases from J; junction bases left unmatched: 10. Germline V CDR1 and CDR2: SGHVS, FQNEAQ. There are 15 residues in the CDR3. CDR3 sequence reads: CASSILYSGTETQYF. CDR3 nucleotides: TGTGCCAGCAGCATCCTTTATAGCGGGACTGAGACCCAGTACTTC.

This clone has just a few counts. The chain couples TRBV9 to TRBJ2-3; D is undetermined. CDR1 and CDR2 from the germline V gene are SGDLS and YYNGEE. This CDR3 contains 14 residues. V shed 4 bases and J shed 0 bases, with 9 bases lying between them. The CDR3 region has the DNA TGTGCCAGCAGCTCCCGGCTTAGCACAGATACGCAGTATTTT. The encoded protein is CASSSRLSTDTQYF.

This clone has only a few counts. The chain links TRBV18 to TRBJ1-4; 7 bases line up with TRBD1. Germline-derived CDR1 and CDR2 are KGHSH and LQKENI. The V and J ends lost 5 bases and 0 bases, in that order; junction bases with no gene match: 6. This CDR3 has 16 amino acids. The CDR3 loop is CASSAQGIATNEKLFF. In nucleotides, the CDR3 is TGTGCCAGCTCAGCACAGGGGATCGCAACTAATGAAAAACTGTTTTTT.

This clone has only a few counts. The V gene is TRBV13, the J gene TRBJ2-3, with D possibly being TRBD1 or TRBD2 (6 bases each). V was cut by 0 bases and J by 4 bases, with 11 bases left in between. Germline CDR1 reads PRHDT; CDR2 reads FYEKMQ (reference sequence). There are 15 residues in the CDR3. The CDR3 protein is CASSLGQGGADTQYF. The CDR3 bases are TGTGCCAGCAGCTTAGGACAGGGCGGGGCAGATACGCAGTATTTT.

The chain carries TRBV7-9 and TRBJ1-1, with TRBD1 identical over 11 bases. From germline, CDR1 is SEHNR and CDR2 FQNEAQ (reference sequence). V lost 5 bases and J lost 3; bases outside the gene matches: 8. CDR3 size: 16 residues. For the CDR3, the DNA is TGTGCCAGCAGCCCCAGGACAGGGGGCAAGGACACTGAAGCTTTCTTT. It translates to CASSPRTGGKDTEAFF.

The chain couples TRBV27 to TRBJ1-1; D ambiguous. Looked up from germline, CDR1 is MNHEY and CDR2 is SMNVEV (reference sequence). This CDR3 has 13 residues. With 6 bases removed from V and 3 bases from J, the gap between germline ends came to 11 bases. The CDR3 reads CASRLKRDTEAFF. CDR3 nucleotide sequence: TGTGCCAGCAGACTAAAAAGGGACACTGAAGCTTTCTTT.

Worth noting for this clone: Other DNA sequences in this sample translate to the same CDR3. This chain joins TRBV7-2 and TRBJ1-2, with 7 bases lining up with TRBD1. Per the germline V gene, CDR1 is SGHTA and CDR2 is FQGNSA. V dropped 3 bases and J dropped 5; count of bases not matched to a gene: 3. CDR3 size: 13 residues. Here the CDR3 DNA reads TGTGCCAGCAGCTTCGGGACAGTATATGGCTACACCTTC. This codes for CASSFGTVYGYTF.

The chain links TRBV5-1 to TRBJ1-1, with D perhaps TRBD1 (6 bases). The V gene's germline CDR1 is SGHRS and CDR2 YFSETQ. Trimming cost V 4 bases and J 1 base, with 14 bases left between them. The CDR3 is 15 residues long. The CDR3 DNA is TGCGCCAGCAGCAGAAACCAGGGGAGGAACACTGAAGCTTTCTTT. This sequence encodes CASSRNQGRNTEAFF.